The rows below give T cell receptor beta chains drawn from one sample of a study of shared clonotypes between healthy human individuals. The data were produced by immunoSEQ multiplex PCR, yet TCRdb's version contains in-frame clones alone and is incomplete. This sample has 450,000 or so clones, with 70% to 80% found just once. The specimen sequenced was PBMCs. The source of these receptors is a woman aged 40 to 55 in good health. Some clones in this sample may be carry-over from other donors' samples. The CDR3 runs from the conserved cysteine through the conserved F or W. The D gene is left open where the match is weak. The size field is filled for only some rows; it gives once, few, many or a size class.

.,TRBJ2-1,TRBD2,TRBV15,CATSSSSGSWNEQFF,TGTGCCACCAGCAGCAGTAGCGGGAGCTGGAATGAGCAGTTCTTC
.,TRBJ2-7,.,TRBV15,CATSREYEYEQYF,TGTGCCACCAGCAGAGAGTATGAATACGAGCAGTACTTC
.,TRBJ2-3,.,TRBV7-3,CASSLNPAGRGTDTQYF,TGTGCCAGCAGTTTAAATCCTGCCGGGAGAGGCACAGATACGCAGTATTTT
few,TRBJ1-5,.,TRBV28,CASSNTVNQPQHF,TGTGCCAGCAGTAACACGGTAAATCAGCCCCAGCATTTT
.,TRBJ2-7,.,TRBV7-8,CASSPQEGRYEQYF,TGTGCCAGCAGTCCCCAGGAGGGGCGGTACGAGCAGTACTTC
.,TRBJ1-2,TRBD1,TRBV7-2,CASSPPTGFSYGYTF,TGTGCCAGCAGCCCACCGACAGGGTTTAGCTATGGCTACACCTTC
many,TRBJ1-1,TRBD1,TRBV28,CASSWPGQVNTEAFF,TGTGCCAGCAGTTGGCCGGGACAGGTGAACACTGAAGCTTTCTTT
.,TRBJ2-1,TRBD2,TRBV10-2,CASSLAGVGNFYNEQFF,TGCGCCAGCAGCCTAGCGGGGGTAGGCAATTTCTACAATGAGCAGTTCTTC
few,TRBJ1-2,TRBD1,TRBV10-2,CASRGQGEQDNYGYTF,TGCGCCAGCAGAGGACAGGGGGAACAGGATAACTATGGCTACACCTTC
.,TRBJ2-7,TRBD1,TRBV7-2,CASSLDRERSYEQYF,TGTGCCAGCAGCCTAGACAGGGAAAGATCCTACGAGCAGTACTTC
.,TRBJ1-1,.,TRBV15,CATSRDVGWDEKAFF,TGTGCCACCAGCAGAGATGTCGGTTGGGACGAGAAAGCTTTCTTT
.,TRBJ1-2,TRBD1,TRBV6-6,CASIGRGQGYGYTF,TGTGCCAGCATTGGGAGGGGGCAGGGCTATGGCTACACCTTC
.,TRBJ1-4,.,TRBV7-2,CASSFTSGEKLFF,TGTGCCAGCAGCTTTACAAGCGGTGAAAAACTGTTTTTT
.,TRBJ2-1,.,TRBV6-6,CASSYSAAGSANEQFF,TGTGCCAGCAGTTACTCGGCGGCAGGGTCGGCCAATGAGCAGTTCTTC
once,TRBJ2-1,TRBD2,TRBV15,CATSKVMTSGGDEQFF,TGTGCCACCAGCAAAGTAATGACTAGCGGGGGGGATGAGCAGTTCTTC
.,TRBJ2-7,TRBD1,TRBV7-9,CASRSGTGGYEQYF,TGTGCCAGCAGAAGCGGGACAGGGGGCTACGAGCAGTACTTC
.,TRBJ2-1,TRBD1,TRBV6-5,CASSPDRGLDEQFF,TGTGCCAGCAGTCCCGACAGGGGGCTGGATGAGCAGTTCTTC
.,TRBJ2-7,.,TRBV10-3,CAISLGLSRDYEQYF,TGTGCCATCAGCCTGGGACTGAGCCGCGACTACGAGCAGTACTTC
.,TRBJ2-7,.,TRBV21-1,CASSKGGRGVSEQYF,TGTGCCAGCAGCAAAGGGGGCAGGGGCGTTAGCGAGCAGTACTTC
.,TRBJ2-2,TRBD1,TRBV30,CAWSSPGQGITGELFF,TGTGCCTGGAGCAGCCCCGGACAGGGGATCACCGGGGAGCTGTTTTTT
.,TRBJ1-2,TRBD1,TRBV5-6,CASSPDRGYGYTF,TGTGCCAGCAGCCCTGACAGGGGGTATGGCTACACCTTC
.,TRBJ2-3,.,TRBV5-4,CASSPIGRPDTQYF,TGTGCCAGCAGCCCTATCGGGCGACCAGATACGCAGTATTTT
.,TRBJ2-3,TRBD2,TRBV6-4,CASSRTSGVPDTQYF,TGTGCCAGCAGTCGGACTAGCGGGGTGCCAGATACGCAGTATTTT
.,TRBJ1-1,.,TRBV28,CASSLGGQLNTEAFF,TGTGCCAGCAGTTTAGGCGGACAGCTGAACACTGAAGCTTTCTTT
.,TRBJ2-4,.,TRBV6-5,CASSYRGTKNIQYF,TGTGCCAGCAGTTACAGGGGAACCAAAAACATTCAGTACTTC
.,TRBJ2-3,TRBD2,TRBV10-3,CAISAGTSGTDTQYF,TGTGCCATCAGTGCCGGGACTAGCGGGACGGATACGCAGTATTTT
.,TRBJ2-1,.,TRBV7-2,CASSLVSSDALFF,TGTGCCAGCAGCTTAGTGTCTAGCGATGCTCTGTTCTTC
.,TRBJ2-3,TRBD2,TRBV18,CASSPAGVGSSTDTQYF,TGTGCCAGCTCACCAGCGGGAGTAGGATCTAGCACAGATACGCAGTATTTT
many,TRBJ2-7,TRBD2,TRBV7-2,CASSQDRDYHEQYF,TGTGCCAGCAGCCAAGACCGGGACTACCACGAGCAGTACTTC
many,TRBJ2-7,.,TRBV6-6,CASSFGLEGYEQYF,TGTGCCAGCAGTTTTGGGCTAGAGGGCTACGAGCAGTACTTC
.,TRBJ1-5,.,TRBV6-9,CASSPQWGGSQPQHF,TGTGCCAGCAGTCCACAGTGGGGGGGGAGTCAGCCCCAGCATTTT
.,TRBJ1-3,.,TRBV28,CASSPGGNTIYF,TGTGCCAGCAGTCCGGGAGGAAACACCATATATTTT
.,TRBJ1-1,TRBD1,TRBV30,CAWRRKDRGVTEAFF,TGTGCCTGGAGGCGGAAGGACAGGGGTGTCACTGAAGCTTTCTTT
.,TRBJ2-5,TRBD2,TRBV5-1,CASSFGLAGLETQYF,TGCGCCAGCAGCTTCGGACTAGCGGGATTAGAGACCCAGTACTTC
.,TRBJ1-4,TRBD1,TRBV19,CASSPTGVANEKLFF,TGTGCCAGTAGCCCGACAGGGGTGGCTAATGAAAAACTGTTTTTT
once,TRBJ1-2,.,TRBV7-2,CASSLGGRGYTF,TGTGCCAGCAGCTTAGGGGGGCGTGGCTACACCTTC
once,TRBJ2-5,TRBD2,TRBV5-6,CASSWDPSGNQETQYF,TGTGCCAGCAGCTGGGATCCTAGCGGGAACCAAGAGACCCAGTACTTC
.,TRBJ2-7,TRBD1,TRBV5-4,CASSKTGTDTYEQYF,TGTGCCAGCAGCAAAACCGGGACAGACACCTACGAGCAGTACTTC
.,TRBJ2-7,.,TRBV29-1,CSGGTHSYEQYF,TGCAGCGGAGGGACACACTCCTACGAGCAGTACTTC
.,TRBJ1-2,TRBD1,TRBV6-5,CASSKAGGRGYTF,TGTGCCAGCAGTAAGGCAGGGGGCAGGGGCTACACCTTC
.,TRBJ2-5,.,TRBV6-5,CASSYSSSVEYF,TGTGCCAGCAGTTACTCTAGTAGCGTCGAGTACTTC
.,TRBJ1-2,.,TRBV5-1,CASSSTTTSGLNFGYTF,TGCGCCAGCAGCTCTACTACAACTTCGGGACTCAACTTTGGCTACACCTTC
many,TRBJ1-2,.,TRBV30,CAAQGSYGYTF,TGTGCCGCACAGGGATCCTATGGCTACACCTTC
few,TRBJ1-5,.,TRBV19,CASRAGRGHQPQHF,TGTGCCAGTCGGGCTGGCAGGGGCCATCAGCCCCAGCATTTT
.,TRBJ1-1,.,TRBV4-3,CASSRDVGKGAFF,TGCGCCAGCAGCCGAGATGTAGGAAAGGGAGCTTTCTTT
.,TRBJ2-7,TRBD1,TRBV7-8,CASSPDWDRNYEQYF,TGTGCCAGCAGCCCCGACTGGGACAGGAACTACGAGCAGTACTTC
.,TRBJ2-5,.,TRBV7-2,CASSLLAATTKETQYF,TGTGCCAGCAGCTTATTGGCGGCGACCACTAAAGAGACCCAGTACTTC
.,TRBJ1-4,.,TRBV4-3,CASSQDSQGRGEKLFF,TGCGCCAGCAGCCAAGATTCGCAGGGGCGCGGGGAAAAACTGTTTTTT
.,TRBJ2-5,.,TRBV7-9,CASAWGETQYF,TGTGCCAGCGCCTGGGGTGAGACCCAGTACTTC
.,TRBJ2-2,TRBD2,TRBV28,CASRPWRVAGGSTGELFF,TGTGCCAGCAGACCGTGGCGGGTAGCGGGAGGATCTACCGGGGAGCTGTTTTTT
.,TRBJ1-2,TRBD1,TRBV7-9,CASSLAVGGQGENYGYTF,TGTGCCAGCAGCTTAGCGGTCGGTGGACAGGGCGAGAACTATGGCTACACCTTC
.,TRBJ2-1,.,TRBV7-9,CASSFLPGTHYNKQFF,TGTGCCAGCAGCTTTTTGCCGGGGACACACTACAATAAGCAGTTCTTC
once,TRBJ2-7,.,TRBV4-1,CASSPAGRPGYEQYF,TGCGCCAGCAGCCCCGCGGGACGGCCCGGCTACGAGCAGTACTTC
.,TRBJ1-4,.,TRBV6-1,CASSDTINSDEKLFF,TGTGCCAGCAGTGACACAATTAACTCGGATGAAAAACTGTTTTTT